One TCR beta chain is described in this entry. Its antigen is still unknown. Germline V gene data show CDR1 as SGHTA and CDR2 as FQGTGA. CDR3 length: 13 residues. V lost 3 bases and J 6 bases, leaving 10 bases between the germline ends. The data derive from a study of T cell responses to AZD1222 COVID-19 vaccine. Study outcomes and limitations: Donor demographics were predominantly white British with a female majority; clonal diversity may be underestimated. CD4 TCRs associated with vaccination spanned spike, dominating at 160-218 and 743-854. Regions left unmutated in variants are reportedly the target of nearly half of spike-specific TCRs.

Method: immunoSEQ multiplex PCR; TCRdb's copy keeps in-frame clones and lacks some. Of 90,000 to 150,000 clones in the sample, about 89% were seen once. V gene TRBV7-3 combines with J gene TRBJ2-3; D is undetermined. The sequence came from an adult in good health. The input for sequencing was peripheral blood, taken on day 0 of AZD1222 vaccination. The CDR3 sequence: CASSFSPRDTQYF. As DNA, the CDR3 is TGTGCCAGCAGCTTTTCCCCCCGGGATACGCAGTATTTT.